This T cell receptor (beta chain) comes out of a study of T cell responses to AZD1222 COVID-19 vaccine. Study overall: Whether given at about 4 or about 12 weeks, second doses were pooled.

The V gene's germline CDR1 is MNHEY and CDR2 SVGEGT. The CDR3 covers 17 residues. Deletions cut 2 bases from V and 3 bases from J, with 19 bases between. Repertoires were generated with immunoSEQ multiplex PCR, while TCRdb's copy carries only in-frame clones and drops some. This table holds more than 100,000 clones, roughly 91% found once. The study, taken as a whole, reports: Nearly half of spike-specific TCRs reportedly go after variant regions that carry no mutations. Donors were largely white British and mainly female; clonal diversity was possibly underestimated. Compared with day 0, the breadth and depth of the Spike-specific TCR repertoire rose significantly after two doses of AZD1222.

A word on this clone: Its antigen is not known.

The clonotype originates from an adult in good health. V is TRBV6-2 or TRBV6-3 and J is TRBJ1-2, with D tentatively TRBD1 (5 bases). The specimen comprised peripheral blood, sampled on day 0 of AZD1222 vaccination. The CDR3 sequence is CASSYNAGTMRDYGYTF. As DNA, the CDR3 is TGTGCCAGCAGTTACAACGCCGGGACCATGAGAGACTATGGCTACACCTTC.